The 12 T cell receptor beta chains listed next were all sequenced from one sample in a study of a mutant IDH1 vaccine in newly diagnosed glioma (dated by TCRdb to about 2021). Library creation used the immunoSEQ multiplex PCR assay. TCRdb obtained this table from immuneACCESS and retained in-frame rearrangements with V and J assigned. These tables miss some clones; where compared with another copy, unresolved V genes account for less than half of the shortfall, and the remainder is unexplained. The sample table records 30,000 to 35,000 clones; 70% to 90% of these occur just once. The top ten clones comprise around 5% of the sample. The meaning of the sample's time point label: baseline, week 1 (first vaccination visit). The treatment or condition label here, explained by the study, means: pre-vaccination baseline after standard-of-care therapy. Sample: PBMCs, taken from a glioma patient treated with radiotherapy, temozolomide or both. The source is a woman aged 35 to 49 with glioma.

CDR3 DNA sequence: TGCGCCAGCAGCCGAGGGACAGGTACTCTTTCCTACAATGAGCAGTTCTTC. It is translated as CASSRGTGTLSYNEQFF. The chain uses TRBV4-1 and TRBJ2-1, with 8 positions matching TRBD1. Germline V gene data show CDR1 as MGHRA and CDR2 as YSYEKL. V was clipped by 4 bases and J by 1 base; unmatched bases: 9. This CDR3 comprises 17 residues.

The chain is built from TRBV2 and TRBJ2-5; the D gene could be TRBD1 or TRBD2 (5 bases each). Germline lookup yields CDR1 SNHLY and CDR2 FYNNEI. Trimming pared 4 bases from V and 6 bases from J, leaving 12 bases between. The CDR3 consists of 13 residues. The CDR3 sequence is CASSAEGMKTQYF. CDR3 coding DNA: TGTGCCAGCAGTGCTGAGGGGATGAAGACCCAGTACTTC.

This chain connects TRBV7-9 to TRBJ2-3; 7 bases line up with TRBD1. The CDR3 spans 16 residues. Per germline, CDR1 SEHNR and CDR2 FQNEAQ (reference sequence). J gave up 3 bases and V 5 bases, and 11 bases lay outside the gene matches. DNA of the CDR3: TGTGCCAGCAGCCCACGAACAGGGGTGGAGACAGATACGCAGTATTTT. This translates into CASSPRTGVETDTQYF.

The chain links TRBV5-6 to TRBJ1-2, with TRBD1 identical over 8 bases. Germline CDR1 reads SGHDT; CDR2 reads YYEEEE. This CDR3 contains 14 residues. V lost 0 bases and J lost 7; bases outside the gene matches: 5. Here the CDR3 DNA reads TGTGCCAGCAGCTTGGGGCAGGGGGCGCGTGGCTACACCTTC. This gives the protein CASSLGQGARGYTF.

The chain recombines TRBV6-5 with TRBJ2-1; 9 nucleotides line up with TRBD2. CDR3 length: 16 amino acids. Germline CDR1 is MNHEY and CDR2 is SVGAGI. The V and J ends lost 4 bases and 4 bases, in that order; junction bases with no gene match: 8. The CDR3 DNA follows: TGTGCCAGCAGTTTCCTCACTAGCGGGCGATACAATGAGCAGTTCTTC. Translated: CASSFLTSGRYNEQFF.

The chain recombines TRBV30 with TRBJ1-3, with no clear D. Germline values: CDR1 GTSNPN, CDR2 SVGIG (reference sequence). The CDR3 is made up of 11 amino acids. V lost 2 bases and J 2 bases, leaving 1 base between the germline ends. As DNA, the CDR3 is TGTGCCTGGAGTCCTGGAAACACCATATATTTT. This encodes CAWSPGNTIYF.

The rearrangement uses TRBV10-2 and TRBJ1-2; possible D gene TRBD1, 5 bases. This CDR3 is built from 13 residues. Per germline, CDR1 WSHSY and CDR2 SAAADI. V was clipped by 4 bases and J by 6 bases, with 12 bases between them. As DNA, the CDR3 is TGCGCCAGCAGTGGGCAACAGGCTAATGGCTACACCTTC. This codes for CASSGQQANGYTF.

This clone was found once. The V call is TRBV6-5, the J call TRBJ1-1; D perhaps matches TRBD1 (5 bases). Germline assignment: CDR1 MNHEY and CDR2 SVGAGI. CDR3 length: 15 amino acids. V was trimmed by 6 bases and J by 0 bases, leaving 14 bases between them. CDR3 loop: CASSPRGLMNTEAFF. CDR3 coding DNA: TGTGCCAGCAGCCCGAGGGGACTCATGAACACTGAAGCTTTCTTT.

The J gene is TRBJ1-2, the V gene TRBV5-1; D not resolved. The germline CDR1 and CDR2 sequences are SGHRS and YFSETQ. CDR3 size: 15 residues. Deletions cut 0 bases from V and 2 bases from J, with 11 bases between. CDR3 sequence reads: CASSLGGRKNYGYTF. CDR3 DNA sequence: TGCGCCAGCAGCTTGGGGGGTCGGAAAAACTATGGCTACACCTTC. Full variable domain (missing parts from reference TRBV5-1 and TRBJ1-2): KAGVTQTPRYLIKTRGQQVTLSCSPISGHRSVSWYQQTPGQGLQFLFEYFSETQRNKGNFPGRFSGRQFSNSRSEMNVSTLELGDSALYLCASSLGGRKNYGYTFGSGTRLTVV.

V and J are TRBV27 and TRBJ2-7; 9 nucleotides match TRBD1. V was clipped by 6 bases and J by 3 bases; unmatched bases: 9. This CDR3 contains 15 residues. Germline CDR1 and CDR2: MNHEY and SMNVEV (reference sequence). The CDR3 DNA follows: TGTGCCAGCAGAGATCCGGGACAGGGCAACTACGAGCAGTACTTC. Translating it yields CASRDPGQGNYEQYF.

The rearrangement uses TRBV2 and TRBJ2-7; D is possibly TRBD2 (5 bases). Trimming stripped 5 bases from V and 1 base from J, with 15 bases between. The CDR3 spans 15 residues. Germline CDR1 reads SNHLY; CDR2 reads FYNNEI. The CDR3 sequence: CASSSDLSGSYEQYF. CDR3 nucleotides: TGTGCCAGCAGTTCGGACTTATCGGGGTCCTACGAGCAGTACTTC.

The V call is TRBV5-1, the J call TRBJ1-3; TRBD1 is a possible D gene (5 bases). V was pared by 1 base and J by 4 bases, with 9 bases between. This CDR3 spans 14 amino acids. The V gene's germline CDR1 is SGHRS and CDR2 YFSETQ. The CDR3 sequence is CASSLLGEGNTIYF. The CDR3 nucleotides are TGCGCCAGCAGCTTGCTAGGGGAAGGAAACACCATATATTTT.